This TCR beta chain was observed in a study of T cell responses to AZD1222 COVID-19 vaccine (dated by TCRdb to the early 2020s). Regarding the research as a whole: AZD1222 recipients given second doses at about 4 weeks or at about 12 weeks were pooled, since spike-specific TCR depth and breadth were not found to differ between the two schedules. A total of around 240 trial participants underwent TCR sequencing, of whom about 200 had received two doses of AZD1222 and approximately 26 had received two doses of the MenACWY control vaccine. Trial participants were enrolled by age into subgroups of 18-55, 56-69 and 70-plus years, and around 140, 26 and 57 TCR-sequenced participants, respectively, were included in these subgroups. What the research found in general, with its limitations: Because no samples from the day 14 peak response were available, repertoires could be characterized only after the peak T cell response. Conclusions about previously exposed vaccinees are limited because only six or seven AZD1222 recipients were SARS-CoV-2 seropositive at baseline. Reportedly, almost half of the unique spike-specific TCRs recognized epitopes lying outside the regions that are mutated in the B.1.351 and B.1.1.7 variants. Participants were mostly white British, with more females than males. The authors suggested clonal diversity may have been underestimated. Spike-specific TCR breadth and depth rose significantly after two AZD1222 doses compared with day 0 and with MenACWY recipients. CD4 TCRs associated with the vaccine covered the entire spike protein, and the dominant responses were in regions 160-218 and 743-854. The 56-69-year group was small, and its depth increase did not reach significance, likely because of low power.

This clone showed up just once. Its cognate antigen has yet to be identified. No quality values exist for individual bases; no much larger clone is one base distant. The time point label for this specimen denotes: baseline before first vaccination. Vaccinee samples came from UK trials COV001 and COV002, including a single-blind randomized controlled phase 2/3 trial of AZD1222 (ChAdOx1 nCoV-19) in healthy adults. For TCRbeta chain sequencing, PBMC samples were collected from trial participants at day 0 and at day 28 after the second dose. The CDR3 sequence holds 14 residues, the cysteine and phenylalanine included. The kept DNA is CDR3 alone, 42 bases in frame from the first base. V is pared back by 3 bases and J by 1 base, with 12 bases lying between the germline termini. The CDR1 and CDR2 encoded by the germline V gene (reference sequence) are GTSNPN and SVGIG. The CDR3 regions of human TCRbeta chains were analyzed by immunosequencing. On the authors' methods: Repertoire TCRs were matched against a reference library of SARS-CoV-2-specific TCRs generated with the MIRA antigen-specificity platform. Breadth was defined as the fraction of unique TCRs that were SARS-CoV-2-associated. Depth was defined as the fraction of total T cells that were SARS-CoV-2-associated. Each spike-specific TCR was assigned to its reactive spike region and to a CD4 or CD8 class using the MIRA data. Log10-transformed breadth and depth values were compared by one-way ANOVA with Sidak's multiple comparisons tests. TCRdb stores this immuneACCESS table with in-frame sequences only. Part of the clones is absent; in the studies checked, under half of the shortfall reflects unresolved V genes, and no reason is known for the rest. The V and J calls and clone size are taken from that table; D and trimming were inferred from the DNA. The sample contains roughly 130,000 clones, around 90% of them found a single time. More than 5.5% of the sample is in the top ten clones.

The rearranged chain carries TRBV30 and TRBJ1-1, and the D gene may be TRBD1, 6 bases matching. This TCR derives from an adult in good health. The material sequenced was peripheral blood, taken on day 0 of AZD1222 vaccination. Read as DNA, the sequence is TGTGCCTGGAGCTTGAACAGGGAGAACACTGAAGCTTTCTTT. This codes for CAWSLNRENTEAFF.